Listed here is a single T cell receptor (beta chain). This sample was included in a study of blood T cell repertoires in COVID-19. Study context: Acute and convalescent COVID-19 samples came from the United States, Italy and Spain. T cells, B-cell-depleted T cells, or PBMCs supplied cDNA or gDNA.

The CDR3 length is 15 residues. V lost 5 bases and J lost 5; bases outside the gene matches: 11. Germline-derived CDR1 and CDR2 are LNHDA and SQIVND (reference sequence). In the authors' workflow: Estimated nucleated cell counts came from reference gene primer amplification. Clones were read by immunoSEQ multiplex PCR, and TCRdb kept only the in-frame ones, dropping some. V and J calls plus clone size are reproduced from that table; the DNA served to infer D and trimming. The data contain about 220,000 clones, 75% to 85% of them singletons. Seattle's enrolled individuals joined amid active infection and were then monitored longitudinally.

V usage is TRBV19 and J usage is TRBJ1-2; 7 nucleotides agree with TRBD1. The TCR sequence derives from a woman in her seventies with COVID-19, enrolled during active disease. The specimen sequenced was peripheral blood. In nucleotides, the CDR3 is TGTGCCAGTAGTCTAGGGATGACAGGGAATTATGGCTACACCTTC. Amino acids: CASSLGMTGNYGYTF.